This TCR beta chain was identified in a study of siplizumab effects on memory and regulatory T cells. Regarding the study as a whole: The mapping of alloreactive clones to unstimulated subsets covered only a minor fraction of them. Siplizumab led to significantly less abundant alloreactive sequences that could be traced back to unstimulated CD4+ memory cells.

This table comes from immunoSEQ multiplex PCR, and its TCRdb copy is limited to in-frame clones, with some not included. The sample has 55,000 to 65,000 clones, over 95% seen once; the top ten hold 0.85% to 1.4%. The V segment lost 0 bases and the J segment 0 bases; nucleotides outside the gene matches: 8. The CDR3 contains 18 residues. CDR1 is SGHNT, CDR2 YYREEE, per germline (reference sequence). To note about this clone: Its antigen is not identified.

This clonotype originated in a human donor in good health. The sample was naive CD8+ T cells sorted from blood. The chain joins TRBV5-4 to TRBJ2-5; 10 bases are shared with TRBD2. The CDR3 loop is CASSLGTSGKLYQETQYF. CDR3 in DNA: TGTGCCAGCAGCTTGGGGACTAGCGGCAAATTGTACCAAGAGACCCAGTACTTC.